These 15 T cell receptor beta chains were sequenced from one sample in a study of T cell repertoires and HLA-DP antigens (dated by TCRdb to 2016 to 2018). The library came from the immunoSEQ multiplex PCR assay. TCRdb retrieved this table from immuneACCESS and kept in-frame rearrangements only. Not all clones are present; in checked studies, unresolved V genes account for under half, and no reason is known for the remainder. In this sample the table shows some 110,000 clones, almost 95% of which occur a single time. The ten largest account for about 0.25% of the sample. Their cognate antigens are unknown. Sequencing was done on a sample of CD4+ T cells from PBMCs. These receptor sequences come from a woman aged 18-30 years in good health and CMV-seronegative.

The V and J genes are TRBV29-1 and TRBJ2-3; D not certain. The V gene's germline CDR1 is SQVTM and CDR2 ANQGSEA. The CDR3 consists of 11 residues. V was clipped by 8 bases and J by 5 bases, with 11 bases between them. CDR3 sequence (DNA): TGCAGCCCTGGGGTAGTAGATACGCAGTATTTT. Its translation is CSPGVVDTQYF.

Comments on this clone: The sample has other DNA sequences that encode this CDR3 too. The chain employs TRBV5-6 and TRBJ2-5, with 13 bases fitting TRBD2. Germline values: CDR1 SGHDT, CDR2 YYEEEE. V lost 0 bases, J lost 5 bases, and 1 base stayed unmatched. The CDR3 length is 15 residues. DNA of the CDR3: TGTGCCAGCAGCTTGGGACTAGCGGGGGGTGAGACCCAGTACTTC. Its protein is CASSLGLAGGETQYF.

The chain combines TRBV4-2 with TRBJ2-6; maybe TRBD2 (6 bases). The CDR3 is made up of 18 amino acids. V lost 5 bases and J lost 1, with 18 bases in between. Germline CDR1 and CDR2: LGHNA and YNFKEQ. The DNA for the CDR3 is TGTGCCAGCAGCTCCCGGGACTCAAGAAAGTCTGGGGCCAACGTCCTGACTTTC. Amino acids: CASSSRDSRKSGANVLTF.

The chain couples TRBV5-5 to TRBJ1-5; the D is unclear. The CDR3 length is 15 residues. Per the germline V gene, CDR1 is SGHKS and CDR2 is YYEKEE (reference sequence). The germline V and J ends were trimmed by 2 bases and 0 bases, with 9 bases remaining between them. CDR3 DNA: TGTGCCAGCAGCTTTCTAGGGTTTAGCAATCAGCCCCAGCATTTT. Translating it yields CASSFLGFSNQPQHF.

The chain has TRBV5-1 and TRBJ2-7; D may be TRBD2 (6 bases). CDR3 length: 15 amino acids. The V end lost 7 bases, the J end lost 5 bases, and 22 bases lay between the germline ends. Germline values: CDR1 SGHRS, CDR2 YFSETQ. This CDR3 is CASRSLASTGHEQYF. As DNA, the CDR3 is TGCGCCAGCCGATCCCTAGCGTCGACCGGGCACGAGCAGTACTTC.

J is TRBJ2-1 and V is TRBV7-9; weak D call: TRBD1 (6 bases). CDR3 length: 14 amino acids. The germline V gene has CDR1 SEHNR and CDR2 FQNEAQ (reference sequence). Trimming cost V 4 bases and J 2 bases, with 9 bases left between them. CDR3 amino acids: CASSWTEPYNEQFF. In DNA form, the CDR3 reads TGTGCCAGCAGCTGGACAGAGCCCTACAATGAGCAGTTCTTC.

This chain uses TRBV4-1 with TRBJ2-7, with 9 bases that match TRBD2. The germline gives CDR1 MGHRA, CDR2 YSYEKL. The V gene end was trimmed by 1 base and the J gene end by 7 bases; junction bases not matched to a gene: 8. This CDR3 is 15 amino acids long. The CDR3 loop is CASSQVAGGPGEQYF. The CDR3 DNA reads TGCGCCAGCAGCCAAGTGGCGGGAGGGCCGGGGGAGCAGTACTTC.

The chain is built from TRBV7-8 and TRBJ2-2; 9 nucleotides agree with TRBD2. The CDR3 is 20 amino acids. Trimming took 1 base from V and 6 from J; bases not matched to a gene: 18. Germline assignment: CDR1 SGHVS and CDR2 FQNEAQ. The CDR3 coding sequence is TGTGCCAGCAGCTTAGTCGGGGGTGGGCTAGCGGGAATCCCGTCCGGGGAGCTGTTTTTT. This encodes CASSLVGGGLAGIPSGELFF.

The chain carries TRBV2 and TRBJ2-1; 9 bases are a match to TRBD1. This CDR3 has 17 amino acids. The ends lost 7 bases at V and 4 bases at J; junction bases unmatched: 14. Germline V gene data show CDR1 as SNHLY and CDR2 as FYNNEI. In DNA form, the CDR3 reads TGTGCCAGCAACCAACAGGGGGCCCCTCCTCGATACAATGAGCAGTTCTTC. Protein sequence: CASNQQGAPPRYNEQFF.

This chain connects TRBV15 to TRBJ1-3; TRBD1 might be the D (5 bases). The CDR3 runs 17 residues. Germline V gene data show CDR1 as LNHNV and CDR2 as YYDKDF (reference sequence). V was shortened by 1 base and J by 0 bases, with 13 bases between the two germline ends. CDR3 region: CATSRVDQTGSGNTIYF. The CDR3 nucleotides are TGTGCCACCAGCAGAGTGGACCAAACAGGCTCTGGAAACACCATATATTTT.

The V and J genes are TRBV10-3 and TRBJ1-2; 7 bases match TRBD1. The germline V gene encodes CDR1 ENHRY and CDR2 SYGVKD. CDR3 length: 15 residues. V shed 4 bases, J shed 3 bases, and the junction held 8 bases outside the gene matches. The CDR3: CAISGDRRGDYGYTF. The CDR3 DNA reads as TGTGCCATCAGTGGTGACCGCAGGGGGGACTATGGCTACACCTTC.

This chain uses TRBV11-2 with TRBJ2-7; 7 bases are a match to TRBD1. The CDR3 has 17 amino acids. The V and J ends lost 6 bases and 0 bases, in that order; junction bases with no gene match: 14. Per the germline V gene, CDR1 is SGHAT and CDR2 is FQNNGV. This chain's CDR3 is CASREITGTVVSYEQYF. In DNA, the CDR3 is TGTGCCAGCAGGGAAATAACCGGGACAGTTGTCTCCTACGAGCAGTACTTC.

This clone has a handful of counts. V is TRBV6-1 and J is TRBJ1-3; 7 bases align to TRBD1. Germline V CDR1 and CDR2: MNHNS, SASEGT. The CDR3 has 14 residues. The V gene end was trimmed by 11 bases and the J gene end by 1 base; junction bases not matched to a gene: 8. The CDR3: CAGRTGQSGNTIYF. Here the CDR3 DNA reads TGTGCCGGTCGGACAGGCCAGTCTGGAAACACCATATATTTT.

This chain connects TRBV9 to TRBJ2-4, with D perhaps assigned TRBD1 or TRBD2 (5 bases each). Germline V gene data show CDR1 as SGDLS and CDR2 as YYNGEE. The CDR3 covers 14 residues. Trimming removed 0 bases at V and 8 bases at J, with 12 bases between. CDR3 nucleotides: TGTGCCAGCAGCGTAGACGGGGCTTGGGACATTCAGTACTTC. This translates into CASSVDGAWDIQYF.

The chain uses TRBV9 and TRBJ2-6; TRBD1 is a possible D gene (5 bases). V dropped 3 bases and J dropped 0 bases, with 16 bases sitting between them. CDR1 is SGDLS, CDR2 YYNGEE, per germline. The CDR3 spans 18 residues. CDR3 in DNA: TGTGCCAGCAGCGCATGGGGCAATTTACCCTCTGGGGCCAACGTCCTGACTTTC. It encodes CASSAWGNLPSGANVLTF.